Below, 4 T cell receptor beta chains from the same sample are listed, as sequenced in a study of spatial heterogeneity in lung cancer. TCRdb recomputed calls from the 5' RACE reads with MiXCR, one row per CDR3 protein. Among some 120,000 distinct CDR3 sequences listed, roughly an eighth were seen once. Time point of the sample: blood at routine non-recurrence follow-up after resection. The input material, whole RNA from tumor, nontumor lung or frozen PBMC, was sequenced unsorted. Here the sequenced sample was PBMCs, taken at follow-up. These receptors all stem from a male donor with early-stage non-small cell lung cancer.

This clonotype came up a few times. The chain has TRBV9 and TRBJ1-2, with D uncertain. The CDR3 is made up of 13 amino acids. V gave up 0 bases and J gave up 5 bases, with 8 bases separating them. CDR1 is SGDLS and CDR2 is YYNGEE in the germline V gene. CDR3 in amino acids: CASSVDGRYGYTF. The CDR3 nucleotides read TGTGCCAGCAGCGTAGATGGTCGGTATGGCTACACCTTC.

The chain is built from TRBV2 and TRBJ1-3; D is unresolved. The CDR3 has 15 residues. The V gene lost 4 bases and the J gene lost 2 bases, with 12 bases spanning the gap. Germline CDR1 is SNHLY and CDR2 is FYNNEI. CDR3 protein: CASSAVGAAGNTIYF. The CDR3, as DNA: TGTGCCAGCAGTGCGGTGGGCGCCGCTGGAAACACCATATATTTT.

This clonotype was found many times. The chain joins TRBV28 to TRBJ2-2; TRBD2 is a possible D gene (7 bases). The length of the CDR3 is 18 residues. Germline V lookup: CDR1 MDHEN, CDR2 SYDVKM. Trimming pared 2 bases from V and 7 bases from J, leaving 23 bases between. The CDR3 is CASSLIAGAHRGGGELFF. In DNA, the CDR3 is TGTGCCAGCAGTTTAATTGCGGGGGCCCACCGAGGGGGCGGGGAGCTGTTTTTT.

This clonotype occurred a few times. The chain has TRBV28 and TRBJ2-3, with 9 bases fitting TRBD2. Germline V gene sequence: CDR1 MDHEN, CDR2 SYDVKM. V shed 5 bases and J 5 bases; nucleotides not matched to a gene: 14. The CDR3 spans 17 residues. The CDR3 coding sequence is TGTGCCAGCAGTCCCATACCCGGGTCTAGCGGGGTAGATACGCAGTATTTT. Its protein product is CASSPIPGSSGVDTQYF.